Listed below are T cell receptor beta chains from one sample, sequenced in a study of shared clonotypes between healthy human individuals. The repertoire was sequenced with immunoSEQ multiplex PCR; TCRdb's copy has only in-frame clones and lacks some. The data show over a million clones, with approximately 98% seen just once and approximately 0.45% held by the top ten. The sequenced sample consisted of naive CD4+ T cells sorted from blood. These receptor sequences come from a man under 40 in good health. The CDR3 runs from the conserved cysteine through the conserved F or W. The D gene is left open where the match is weak. Clone size is given for some rows only: seen once, a few or many times, or a class if the clone is expanded.

size: -; V: TRBV28; D: -; J: TRBJ1-2; CDR3: CASSSPGPLRYTF; DNA: TGTGCCAGCAGTTCCCCGGGGCCGTTACGCTACACCTTC
size: -; V: TRBV19; D: -; J: TRBJ1-5; CDR3: CARSRDVTGRRPQHF; DNA: TGTGCCAGAAGCCGAGACGTCACGGGCCGTCGACCCCAGCATTTT
size: -; V: TRBV28; D: TRBD1; J: TRBJ1-2; CDR3: CASSITGGAGYGYTF; DNA: TGTGCCAGCAGTATCACAGGGGGCGCGGGCTATGGCTACACCTTC
size: -; V: TRBV4-1; D: TRBD1; J: TRBJ1-5; CDR3: CASSQHFGTGQWGPQHF; DNA: TGCGCCAGCAGCCAGCACTTCGGGACAGGCCAATGGGGGCCCCAGCATTTT
size: once; V: TRBV10-2; D: -; J: TRBJ2-7; CDR3: CASSEISKGLFYEQYF; DNA: TGCGCCAGCAGTGAGATCTCCAAGGGGTTGTTCTACGAGCAGTACTTC
size: -; V: TRBV7-9; D: TRBD2; J: TRBJ2-1; CDR3: CASSLPTSGSSYNEQFF; DNA: TGTGCCAGCAGCCTTCCGACTAGCGGGAGCTCCTACAATGAGCAGTTCTTC
size: -; V: TRBV5-1; D: -; J: TRBJ2-2; CDR3: CASSVPTDTGELFF; DNA: TGCGCCAGCAGCGTCCCGACGGACACCGGGGAGCTGTTTTTT
size: -; V: TRBV5-1; D: -; J: TRBJ1-5; CDR3: CASSFEPGQPQHF; DNA: TGCGCCAGCAGCTTCGAACCCGGCCAGCCCCAGCATTTT
size: -; V: TRBV5-4; D: TRBD2; J: TRBJ2-2; CDR3: CASSLVTGGRTGELFF; DNA: TGTGCCAGCAGCTTGGTAACGGGAGGGCGAACCGGGGAGCTGTTTTTT
size: -; V: TRBV27; D: TRBD1; J: TRBJ1-2; CDR3: CASSHRGPNYGYTF; DNA: TGTGCCAGCAGTCACAGGGGGCCTAACTATGGCTACACCTTC
size: -; V: TRBV18; D: -; J: TRBJ2-3; CDR3: CASSPLPIPLTDTQYF; DNA: TGTGCCAGCTCACCATTACCGATCCCCCTCACAGATACGCAGTATTTT
size: -; V: TRBV5-1; D: -; J: TRBJ2-1; CDR3: CASALGGEYNEQFF; DNA: TGCGCCAGCGCCCTAGGGGGGGAGTACAATGAGCAGTTCTTC
size: -; V: TRBV6-1; D: -; J: TRBJ1-5; CDR3: CASSEASFDQPQHF; DNA: TGTGCCAGCAGTGAAGCGTCATTCGATCAGCCCCAGCATTTT
size: -; V: TRBV5-1; D: -; J: TRBJ1-1; CDR3: CASSFTTATNTEAFF; DNA: TGCGCCAGCAGCTTTACCACAGCTACGAACACTGAAGCTTTCTTT
size: -; V: TRBV18; D: -; J: TRBJ1-5; CDR3: CASSPLTQHPGGNQPQHF; DNA: TGTGCCAGCTCACCACTTACGCAACACCCAGGTGGCAATCAGCCCCAGCATTTT
size: -; V: TRBV7-2; D: -; J: TRBJ2-1; CDR3: CASSLDSAQQFF; DNA: TGTGCCAGCAGCTTAGATAGCGCTCAGCAGTTCTTC
size: -; V: TRBV28; D: -; J: TRBJ1-5; CDR3: CASSFRGPGGNQPQHF; DNA: TGTGCCAGCAGTTTCCGGGGCCCGGGGGGAAATCAGCCCCAGCATTTT